A selection of T cell receptor beta chains follows, all from one sample in a study of OX40 agonist ivuxolimab in advanced cancers. Data came from immunoSEQ multiplex PCR; TCRdb stores just in-frame clones and leaves some out. The data contain approximately 35,000 clones, about three quarters of them seen just once; the ten biggest clones take up about 24%. Source: CD4+ or CD8+ T cells sorted from blood, taken in a trial of the OX40 agonist ivuxolimab. The receptors were gathered from an adult with an advanced solid tumor such as melanoma, head and neck, liver or kidney cancer. CDR3s include the opening cysteine and the closing phenylalanine or tryptophan. A D gene is named only where the DNA matches it firmly. Only part of the rows carry a size: once, few, many, or a class if the clone is expanded.

J: TRBJ1-2; size: .; V: TRBV7-9; D: .; DNA: TGTGCCAGCAGCTTGGAAATCGCGGACAGCTATGGCTACACCTTC; CDR3: CASSLEIADSYGYTF
J: TRBJ1-3; size: .; V: TRBV5-1; D: .; DNA: TGCGCCAGCAGCTTGGGGTCCAAAACTGGAAACACCATATATTTT; CDR3: CASSLGSKTGNTIYF
J: TRBJ2-1; size: .; V: TRBV19; D: .; DNA: TGTGCCAGTAGTAGGTTTCGGCAGGGGGCCGGGGGGATCGGTGACAATGAGCAGTTCTTC; CDR3: CASSRFRQGAGGIGDNEQFF
J: TRBJ1-3; size: .; V: TRBV4-1; D: .; DNA: TGCGCCAGCAGCCAAACCGGGTCCTCTGGAAACACCATATATTTT; CDR3: CASSQTGSSGNTIYF
J: TRBJ1-2; size: .; V: TRBV6-5; D: .; DNA: TGTGCCAGCACCGAAGACGGGGCTGGGGGCTACACCTTC; CDR3: CASTEDGAGGYTF
J: TRBJ2-1; size: .; V: TRBV6-1; D: .; DNA: TGTGCCAGCAGTGAAGAGTCGGGGGCGCGTGGTTACAATGAGCAGTTCTTC; CDR3: CASSEESGARGYNEQFF
J: TRBJ1-1; size: few; V: TRBV10-2; D: TRBD1; DNA: TGCGCCAGCAGTAGGACAGGGGGCACTGAAGCTTTCTTT; CDR3: CASSRTGGTEAFF
J: TRBJ2-1; size: .; V: TRBV2; D: TRBD2; DNA: TGTGCCAGCAGTGAGGCCAGCGGGGGACTAGATGAGCAGTTCTTC; CDR3: CASSEASGGLDEQFF
J: TRBJ2-3; size: .; V: TRBV29-1; D: .; DNA: TGCAGCGTTGCGTTGATGTGGACCACAGATACGCAGTATTTT; CDR3: CSVALMWTTDTQYF
J: TRBJ1-2; size: .; V: TRBV30; D: TRBD1; DNA: TGTGCCTGGAGCCAGGACAGGGCTGGTGGCTACACCTTC; CDR3: CAWSQDRAGGYTF
J: TRBJ2-5; size: .; V: TRBV7-2; D: .; DNA: TGTGCCAGCCGCCCTCGGGAGTACCAAGAGACCCAGTACTTC; CDR3: CASRPREYQETQYF
J: TRBJ2-3; size: .; V: TRBV7-9; D: .; DNA: TGTGCCAGCAGCTTACAGGGGCATAGACCAGATACGCAGTATTTT; CDR3: CASSLQGHRPDTQYF
J: TRBJ2-7; size: .; V: TRBV29-1; D: .; DNA: TGCAGCGTTGACCAGGGGACCTACGAGCAGTACTTC; CDR3: CSVDQGTYEQYF
J: TRBJ1-2; size: .; V: TRBV27; D: TRBD1; DNA: TGTGCCAGCAGTTATCTATTTGGGACAGTCGTATACGGCTACACCTTC; CDR3: CASSYLFGTVVYGYTF
J: TRBJ2-5; size: .; V: TRBV5-1; D: TRBD2; DNA: TGCGCCAGCAGCTTGGCCAGCGGGGTTCAAGAGACCCAGTACTTC; CDR3: CASSLASGVQETQYF
J: TRBJ1-3; size: few; V: TRBV30; D: .; DNA: TGTGCCTGTCCCCTGATGGACACCATATATTTT; CDR3: CACPLMDTIYF
J: TRBJ1-3; size: .; V: TRBV4-1; D: .; DNA: TGCGCCAGCAGCCAAGATACGGGGTCAGGAAACACCATATATTTT; CDR3: CASSQDTGSGNTIYF
J: TRBJ1-1; size: .; V: TRBV5-5; D: TRBD1; DNA: TGTGCCAGCAGCCTCAATGGACAGGGCAACACTGAAGCTTTCTTT; CDR3: CASSLNGQGNTEAFF
J: TRBJ2-3; size: .; V: TRBV9; D: .; DNA: TGTGCCAGCAGCGTAGAATTCGACACAGATACGCAGTATTTT; CDR3: CASSVEFDTDTQYF
J: TRBJ1-1; size: .; V: TRBV29-1; D: .; DNA: TGCAGCGCCCGGAGGGGTGGAAACCCCGAAGCTTTCTTT; CDR3: CSARRGGNPEAFF
J: TRBJ1-6; size: few; V: TRBV5-6; D: .; DNA: TGTGCCAGCAGCTTAGCGGATAATTCACCCCTCCACTTT; CDR3: CASSLADNSPLHF
J: TRBJ2-3; size: .; V: TRBV7-9; D: .; DNA: TGTGCCAGCAGCTTAGCAGGGTCAGAAAATACGCAGTATTTT; CDR3: CASSLAGSENTQYF
J: TRBJ1-2; size: .; V: TRBV6-6; D: TRBD1; DNA: TGTGCCAGCAGTTTCACGATGACAGGGTACTATGGCTACACCTTC; CDR3: CASSFTMTGYYGYTF
J: TRBJ1-4; size: .; V: TRBV5-4; D: TRBD1; DNA: TGTGCCAGCAGCTTGGGACAGGGGAGTGAAAAACTGTTTTTT; CDR3: CASSLGQGSEKLFF
J: TRBJ2-3; size: once; V: TRBV7-3; D: .; DNA: TGTGCCAGCAGCTTAGAAGGGTTTGCAGATACGCAGTATTTT; CDR3: CASSLEGFADTQYF
J: TRBJ1-3; size: .; V: TRBV7-9; D: .; DNA: TGTGCCAGCAGCTTGGCGGGGGGAAACACCATATATTTT; CDR3: CASSLAGGNTIYF
J: TRBJ1-1; size: .; V: TRBV5-1; D: TRBD1; DNA: TGCGCCAGCAGCTTGTACAGGGGAGGCACTGAAGCTTTCTTT; CDR3: CASSLYRGGTEAFF
J: TRBJ1-1; size: .; V: TRBV29-1; D: TRBD1; DNA: TGCAGCGCAAGACAGGGGAACACTGAAGCTTTCTTT; CDR3: CSARQGNTEAFF
J: TRBJ1-2; size: .; V: TRBV5-1; D: .; DNA: TGCGCCAGCAGCTTGGAGAGCGCCTATGGCTACACCTTC; CDR3: CASSLESAYGYTF
J: TRBJ1-2; size: .; V: TRBV5-1; D: TRBD1; DNA: TGCGCCAGCAGCTTAGACAGGGGCTGGGATGGCTACACCTTC; CDR3: CASSLDRGWDGYTF
J: TRBJ2-1; size: few; V: TRBV6-4; D: .; DNA: TGTGCCAGCAGTGACTCCTCAGATAACAATGAGCAGTTCTTC; CDR3: CASSDSSDNNEQFF
J: TRBJ1-5; size: .; V: TRBV19; D: TRBD1; DNA: TGTGCCAGTAGTAAGGGGACAGGGGGCTTTGGGAGTAGCAATCAGCCCCAGCATTTT; CDR3: CASSKGTGGFGSSNQPQHF
J: TRBJ2-5; size: .; V: TRBV5-1; D: TRBD1; DNA: TGCGCCAGCAGCTTGGGGACAGGGACTCTGGAGACCCAGTACTTC; CDR3: CASSLGTGTLETQYF
J: TRBJ1-2; size: .; V: TRBV18; D: .; DNA: TGTGCCAGCTCCCGGGACGGTCGCGGCTACACCTTC; CDR3: CASSRDGRGYTF
J: TRBJ1-1; size: .; V: TRBV7-9; D: .; DNA: TGTGCCAGCAGCTTAGCTTGGGACGCTGAAGCTTTCTTT; CDR3: CASSLAWDAEAFF
J: TRBJ2-1; size: .; V: TRBV5-4; D: .; DNA: TGTGCCAGCAGCTTGAGGAGGGGGGAGGGAAGGGGCGATGAGCAGTTCTTC; CDR3: CASSLRRGEGRGDEQFF